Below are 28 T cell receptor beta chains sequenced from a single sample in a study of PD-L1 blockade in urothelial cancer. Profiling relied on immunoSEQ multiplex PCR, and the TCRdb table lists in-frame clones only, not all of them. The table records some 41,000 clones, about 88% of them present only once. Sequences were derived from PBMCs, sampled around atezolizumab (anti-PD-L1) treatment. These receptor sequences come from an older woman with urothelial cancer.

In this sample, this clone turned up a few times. CDR3: CASSLTGNLEVAFF. CDR3 coding DNA: TGTGCCAGCAGCTTGACTGGGAACCTGGAGGTAGCTTTCTTT. The genes are TRBV5-6 and TRBJ1-1; no firm D call. The germline V gene has CDR1 SGHDT and CDR2 YYEEEE. The CDR3 spans 14 residues. V gave up 1 base and J gave up 10 bases, with 17 bases separating them.

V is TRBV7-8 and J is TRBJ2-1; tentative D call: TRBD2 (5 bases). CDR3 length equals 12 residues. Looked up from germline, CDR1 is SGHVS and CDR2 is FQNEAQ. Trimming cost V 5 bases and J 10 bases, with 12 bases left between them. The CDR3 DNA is TGTGCCAGCAGCACCCGGCCGGGGGAGCAGTTCTTC. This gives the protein CASSTRPGEQFF.

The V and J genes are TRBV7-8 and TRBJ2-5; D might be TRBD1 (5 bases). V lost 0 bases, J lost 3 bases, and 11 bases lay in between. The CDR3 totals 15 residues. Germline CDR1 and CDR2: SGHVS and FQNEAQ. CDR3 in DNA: TGTGCCAGCAGCTTAGCACAGGATCCTAAAGAGACCCAGTACTTC. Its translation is CASSLAQDPKETQYF.

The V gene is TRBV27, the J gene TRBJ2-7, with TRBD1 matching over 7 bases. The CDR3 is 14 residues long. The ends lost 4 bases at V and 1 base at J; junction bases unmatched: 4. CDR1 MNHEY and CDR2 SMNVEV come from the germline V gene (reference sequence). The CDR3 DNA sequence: TGTGCCAGCAGTTCCCGGACAGGTTCCTACGAGCAGTACTTC. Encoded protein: CASSSRTGSYEQYF.

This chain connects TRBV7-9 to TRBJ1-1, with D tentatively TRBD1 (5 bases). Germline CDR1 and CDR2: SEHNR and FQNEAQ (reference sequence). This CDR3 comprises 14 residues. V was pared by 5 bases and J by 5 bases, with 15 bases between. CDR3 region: CASSPIQGGTEAFF. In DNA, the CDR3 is TGTGCCAGCAGCCCGATCCAGGGTGGGACTGAAGCTTTCTTT.

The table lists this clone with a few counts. For the CDR3, the DNA is TGTGCCAGCAGCTCTCCCGGCGGTAATGAAAAACTGTTTTTT. This gives the protein CASSSPGGNEKLFF. The chain has TRBV7-9 and TRBJ1-4; D unclear. Germline V gives CDR1 SEHNR, CDR2 FQNEAQ (reference sequence). The V end was cut by 4 bases, the J end by 4 bases, with 10 bases between. This CDR3 comprises 14 residues.

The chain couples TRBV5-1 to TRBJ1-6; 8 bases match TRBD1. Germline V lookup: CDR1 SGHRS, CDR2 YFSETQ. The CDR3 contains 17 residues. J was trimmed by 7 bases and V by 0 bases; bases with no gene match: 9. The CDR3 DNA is TGCGCCAGCAGCTTGGGCATTACGGGACAGGAGAATTCACCCCTCCACTTT. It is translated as CASSLGITGQENSPLHF.

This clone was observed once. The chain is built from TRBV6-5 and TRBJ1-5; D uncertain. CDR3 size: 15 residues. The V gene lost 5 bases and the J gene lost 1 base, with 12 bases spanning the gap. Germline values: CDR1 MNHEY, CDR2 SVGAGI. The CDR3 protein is CASSSPRESNQPQHF. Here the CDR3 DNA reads TGTGCCAGCAGTAGCCCTCGGGAGAGCAATCAGCCCCAGCATTTT.

CDR3 nucleotides: TGTGCCAGCAGTCCTCGGGGGTCCATGAACACTGAAGCTTTCTTT. This translates into CASSPRGSMNTEAFF. V gene TRBV7-9 combines with J gene TRBJ1-1; D is perhaps TRBD1 (5 bases). This CDR3 comprises 15 residues. Germline loops: CDR1 SEHNR, CDR2 FQNEAQ (reference sequence). Trimming cost V 6 bases and J 0 bases, with 14 bases left between them.

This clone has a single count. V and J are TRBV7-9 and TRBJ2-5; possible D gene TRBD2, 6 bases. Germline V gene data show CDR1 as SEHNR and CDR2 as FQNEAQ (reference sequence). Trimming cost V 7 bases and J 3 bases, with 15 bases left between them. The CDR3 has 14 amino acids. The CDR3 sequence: CASNRRGGEETQYF. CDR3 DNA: TGTGCCAGCAACAGGAGGGGCGGAGAAGAGACCCAGTACTTC.

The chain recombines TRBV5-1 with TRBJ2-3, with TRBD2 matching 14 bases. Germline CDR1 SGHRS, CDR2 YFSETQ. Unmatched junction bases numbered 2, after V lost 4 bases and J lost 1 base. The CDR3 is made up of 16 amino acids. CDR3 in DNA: TGCGCCAGCAGCCCGGGACTAGCGGGGGGCACAGATACGCAGTATTTT. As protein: CASSPGLAGGTDTQYF.

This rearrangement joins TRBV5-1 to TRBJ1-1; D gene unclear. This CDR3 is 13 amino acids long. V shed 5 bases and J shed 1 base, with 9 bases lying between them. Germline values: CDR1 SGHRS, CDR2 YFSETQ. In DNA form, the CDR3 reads TGCGCCAGCAGTTTGCGACAGAACACTGAAGCTTTCTTT. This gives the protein CASSLRQNTEAFF.

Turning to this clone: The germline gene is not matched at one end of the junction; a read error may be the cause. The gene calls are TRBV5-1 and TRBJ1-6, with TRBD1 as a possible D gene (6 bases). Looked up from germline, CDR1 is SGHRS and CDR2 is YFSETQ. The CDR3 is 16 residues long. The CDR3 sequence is CASGLGAFQDNSPLHF. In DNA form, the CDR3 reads TGCGCCAGCGGCTTGGGGGCGTTTCAGGATAATTCACCCCTCCACTTT.

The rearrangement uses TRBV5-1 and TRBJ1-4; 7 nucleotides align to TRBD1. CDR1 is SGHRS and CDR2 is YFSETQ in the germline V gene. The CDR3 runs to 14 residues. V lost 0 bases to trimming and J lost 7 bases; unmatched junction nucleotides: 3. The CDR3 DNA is TGCGCCAGCAGCTTGGAAGGGGGCGTTGAAAAACTGTTTTTT. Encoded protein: CASSLEGGVEKLFF.

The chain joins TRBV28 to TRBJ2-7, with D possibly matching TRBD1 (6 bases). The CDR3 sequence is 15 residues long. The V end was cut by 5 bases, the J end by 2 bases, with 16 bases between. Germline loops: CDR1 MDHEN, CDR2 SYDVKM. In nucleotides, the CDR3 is TGTGCCAGCAGTGGGGGCTCGAAGTCAACCTACGAGCAGTACTTC. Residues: CASSGGSKSTYEQYF.

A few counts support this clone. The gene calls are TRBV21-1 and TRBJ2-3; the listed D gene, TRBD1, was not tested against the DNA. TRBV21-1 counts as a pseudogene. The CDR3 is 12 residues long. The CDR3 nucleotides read TGTGCCACAGACAGGGAGGCAGATACGCAGTATTTT. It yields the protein CATDREADTQYF.

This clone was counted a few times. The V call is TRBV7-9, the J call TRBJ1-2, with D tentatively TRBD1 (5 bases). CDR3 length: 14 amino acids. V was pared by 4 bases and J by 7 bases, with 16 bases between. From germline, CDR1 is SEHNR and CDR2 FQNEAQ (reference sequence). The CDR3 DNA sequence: TGTGCCAGCAGCTCTAGCGGGGGAGGGCTTGGCTACACCTTC. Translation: CASSSSGGGLGYTF.

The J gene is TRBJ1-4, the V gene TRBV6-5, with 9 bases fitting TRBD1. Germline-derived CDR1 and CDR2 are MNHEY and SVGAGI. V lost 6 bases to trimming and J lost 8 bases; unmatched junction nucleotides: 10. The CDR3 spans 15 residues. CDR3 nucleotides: TGTGCCAGCAGACTAGGGACAGGGCGCTCCGAAAAACTGTTTTTT. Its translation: CASRLGTGRSEKLFF.

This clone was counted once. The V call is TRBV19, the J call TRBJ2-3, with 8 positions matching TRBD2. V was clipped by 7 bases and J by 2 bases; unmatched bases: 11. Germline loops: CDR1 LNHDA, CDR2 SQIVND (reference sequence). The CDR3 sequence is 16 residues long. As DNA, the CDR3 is TGTGCCAGTACCCCCCGGGGGGGGTATACCACAGATACGCAGTATTTT. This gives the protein CASTPRGGYTTDTQYF.

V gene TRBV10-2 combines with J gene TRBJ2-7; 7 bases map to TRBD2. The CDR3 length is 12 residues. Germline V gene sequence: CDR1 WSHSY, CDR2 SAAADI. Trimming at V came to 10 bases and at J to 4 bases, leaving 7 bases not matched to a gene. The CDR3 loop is CATLERGYEQYF. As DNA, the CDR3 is TGCGCCACACTCGAGCGGGGTTACGAGCAGTACTTC.

DNA for the CDR3: TGTGCCAGCAGTCCGGAGGGCCGGTTTTACAATGAGCAGTTCTTC. It is translated as CASSPEGRFYNEQFF. The rearrangement uses TRBV28 and TRBJ2-1; TRBD2 might be the D (6 bases). Germline CDR1 and CDR2: MDHEN and SYDVKM. The CDR3 has 15 amino acids. Trimming left V 5 bases short and J 4 bases short, with 15 bases between.

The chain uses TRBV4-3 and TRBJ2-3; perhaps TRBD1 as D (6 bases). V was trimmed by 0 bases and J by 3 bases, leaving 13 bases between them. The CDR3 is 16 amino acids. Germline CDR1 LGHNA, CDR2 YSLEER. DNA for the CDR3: TGCGCCAGCAGCCAAGATTTTCAGGGGAGAACAGATACGCAGTATTTT. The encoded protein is CASSQDFQGRTDTQYF.

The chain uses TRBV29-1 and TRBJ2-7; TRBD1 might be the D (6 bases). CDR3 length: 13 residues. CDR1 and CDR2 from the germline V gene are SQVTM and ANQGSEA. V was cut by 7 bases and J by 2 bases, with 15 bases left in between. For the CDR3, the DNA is TGCAGCGCCCGACAGGATCTCACCTACGAGCAGTACTTC. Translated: CSARQDLTYEQYF.

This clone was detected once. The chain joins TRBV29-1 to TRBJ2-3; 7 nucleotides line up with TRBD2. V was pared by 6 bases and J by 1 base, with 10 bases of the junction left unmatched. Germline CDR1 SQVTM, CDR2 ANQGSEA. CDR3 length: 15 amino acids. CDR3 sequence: CSVTRTRSGTDTQYF. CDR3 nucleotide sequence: TGCAGCGTCACCCGGACTAGGTCCGGCACAGATACGCAGTATTTT.

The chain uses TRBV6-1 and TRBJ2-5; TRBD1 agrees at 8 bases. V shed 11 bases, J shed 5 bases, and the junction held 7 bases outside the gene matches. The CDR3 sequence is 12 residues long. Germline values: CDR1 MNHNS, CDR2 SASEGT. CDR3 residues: CAGRTGRETQYF. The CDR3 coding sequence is TGTGCCGGACGGACAGGGCGGGAGACCCAGTACTTC.

CDR3 protein: CASSNHRVTGELFF. The CDR3 DNA reads as TGTGCCAGCAGTAATCACAGGGTTACCGGGGAGCTGTTTTTT. The rearrangement uses TRBV28 and TRBJ2-2; TRBD1 is a possible D gene (6 bases). Germline CDR1 reads MDHEN; CDR2 reads SYDVKM. The CDR3 contains 14 residues. V was shortened by 5 bases and J by 5 bases, with 12 bases between the two germline ends.

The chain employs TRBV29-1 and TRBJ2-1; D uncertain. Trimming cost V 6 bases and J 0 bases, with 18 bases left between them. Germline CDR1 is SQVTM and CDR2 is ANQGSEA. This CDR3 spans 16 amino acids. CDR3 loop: CSVELILLSSYNEQFF. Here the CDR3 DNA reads TGCAGCGTAGAACTAATACTGTTGAGCTCCTACAATGAGCAGTTCTTC.

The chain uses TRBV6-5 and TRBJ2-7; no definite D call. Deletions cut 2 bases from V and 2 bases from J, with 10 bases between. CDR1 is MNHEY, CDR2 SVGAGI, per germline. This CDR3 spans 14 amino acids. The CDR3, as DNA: TGTGCCAGCAGTTACCGTCCGGGTGCCTACGAGCAGTACTTC. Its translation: CASSYRPGAYEQYF.